These T cell receptor beta chains were read from a single sample in a study of identical twins. TCRdb fed the 5' RACE reads into MiXCR, producing one record per CDR3 protein. The repertoire holds approximately 700,000 distinct CDR3 sequences, with less than 7% as singletons. The sequencing input was naive T cells sorted from blood. These receptors all come from a man aged 18-30 years in good health. Both conserved end residues are part of each CDR3. Fields, in order: V gene, J gene, D gene, clone size, CDR3 DNA, CDR3 protein. D genes are given only for firm matches. Size is stated for part of the rows, as once, few or many counts, or as a class when the clone is expanded.

>TRBV5-1|TRBJ2-1|NA|many
TGCGCCAGCAGCTTAAGATTGGTGATAGCGGACAATGAGCAGTTCTTC
CASSLRLVIADNEQFF
>TRBV12-3/TRBV12-4|TRBJ2-7|TRBD2|many
TGTGCCAGCAGTGCCCAGCGGGAGGGGGCCGAGCAGTACTTC
CASSAQREGAEQYF
>TRBV12-1|TRBJ2-1|NA|NA
TGTGCCAGCAGCTTTGGCCGTAAAGGGCGGGAGGCTTCAGGTGATGAGCAGTTCTTC
CASSFGRKGREASGDEQFF
>TRBV6-5|TRBJ2-7|NA|many
TGTGCCAGCAGTTACGGGGAGGACTACGAGCAGTACTTC
CASSYGEDYEQYF
>TRBV29-1|TRBJ2-1|TRBD2|many
TGCAGCGTTGACGGGACTAGCGGGAGAAATGAGCAGTTCTTC
CSVDGTSGRNEQFF
>TRBV6-1|TRBJ2-7|NA|many
TGTGCCAGCAGTATCCGACAACCCTACGAGCAGTACTTC
CASSIRQPYEQYF
>TRBV30|TRBJ2-5|TRBD1|few
TGTGCCTGGAGTGCCCTGACAGGGAGAAGGCAAGAGACCCAGTACTTC
CAWSALTGRRQETQYF
>TRBV27|TRBJ2-1|TRBD1|many
TGTGCCAGCCGTCCCGGGACAGGAGACAATGAGCAGTTCTTC
CASRPGTGDNEQFF
>TRBV6-2/TRBV6-3|TRBJ2-5|NA|many
TGTGCCAGCCATAGGGCCGAAACCCAGTACTTC
CASHRAETQYF
>TRBV5-1|TRBJ2-1|TRBD2|many
TGCGCCAGCAGCTGGACTAGCGGTTACAATGAGCAGTTCTTC
CASSWTSGYNEQFF
>TRBV20-1|TRBJ2-1|TRBD2|many
TGCAGTGCTAGTCTACTAGCGGGAGGCTCGAGCTCCTACAATGAGCAGTTCTTC
CSASLLAGGSSSYNEQFF
>TRBV15|TRBJ2-7|TRBD2|NA
TGTGCCACCAGCAGAGACCCCAGCGGGAGCGACGAGCAGTACTTC
CATSRDPSGSDEQYF
>TRBV12-3/TRBV12-4|TRBJ2-3|NA|few
TGTGCCAGCAGCCGGGAATACACAGATACGCAGTATTTT
CASSREYTDTQYF
>TRBV20-1|TRBJ2-2|TRBD1|many
TGCAGTGCTAGGACCCCCGGGACAGGGATCACCGGGGAGCTGTTTTTT
CSARTPGTGITGELFF
>TRBV30|TRBJ1-2|NA|many
TGTGCCCGGGACCGGGGTCCCTATGGCTACACCTTC
CARDRGPYGYTF
>TRBV7-2|TRBJ1-4|NA|NA
TGTGCCAGCAGCACACGCTATGAAAAACTGTTTTTT
CASSTRYEKLFF
>TRBV5-1|TRBJ1-6|NA|NA
TGCGCCAGCAGCTTGGAGAAGGACGGAAATTCACCCCTCCACTTT
CASSLEKDGNSPLHF
>TRBV6-5|TRBJ2-3|NA|few
TGTGCCAGCAGTTCCCGGGAAAGGGGAGATACGCAGTATTTT
CASSSRERGDTQYF
>TRBV18|TRBJ1-1|TRBD1|NA
TGTGCCAGCTCACAGGGGGCCTCCCCTGAAGCTTTCTTT
CASSQGASPEAFF
>TRBV6-5|TRBJ2-1|NA|many
TGTGCCAGCAGTTTCGCTGACATATCCAATGAGCAGTTCTTC
CASSFADISNEQFF
>TRBV10-3|TRBJ2-2|TRBD2|many
TGTGCCATCAGTGATCTAGCGGGAGTCACGAACACCGGGGAGCTGTTTTTT
CAISDLAGVTNTGELFF
>TRBV20-1|TRBJ2-3|NA|many
TGCAGTGCTAGAGTAGGCTCTTCGAACACAGATACGCAGTATTTT
CSARVGSSNTDTQYF
>TRBV29-1|TRBJ1-1|TRBD1|NA
TGCAGCGTAGACAGGGGGGTAGCTTTCTTT
CSVDRGVAFF
>TRBV9|TRBJ1-1|NA|many
TGTGCCAGCAGCGGCCGGGACCTGAACACTGAAGCTTTCTTT
CASSGRDLNTEAFF
>TRBV7-2|TRBJ2-1|NA|NA
TGTGCCAGCAGCTTAGCTCGGGCTGGGCAGGATGAGCAGTTCTTC
CASSLARAGQDEQFF
>TRBV3-1|TRBJ1-2|TRBD1|few
TGTGCCAGCAGCCAAGTAGGACAGGGGGCCTATGGCTACACCTTC
CASSQVGQGAYGYTF
>TRBV20-1|TRBJ2-1|TRBD2|many
TGCAGTGCTAGGGTAGCGGGGTGGTCGTCCTACAATGAGCAGTTCTTC
CSARVAGWSSYNEQFF
>TRBV28|TRBJ1-1|TRBD1|many
TGTGCCAGCAGTTTAGAACGTTGGCCCAACAGGGGCACTGAAGCTTTCTTT
CASSLERWPNRGTEAFF
>TRBV10-3|TRBJ2-7|TRBD2|many
TGTGCCATCAGTGCTGGACTAGCGGGTAACTCCTACGAGCAGTACTTC
CAISAGLAGNSYEQYF
>TRBV5-6|TRBJ1-1|NA|many
TGTGCCAGCAGCTTGTTACCGGGGCCGCGAACCTTTTTGAACACTGAAGCTTTCTTT
CASSLLPGPRTFLNTEAFF
>TRBV29-1|TRBJ2-1|NA|many
TGCAGCGAAATGAGCTCCTACAATGAGCAGTTCTTC
CSEMSSYNEQFF
>TRBV20-1|TRBJ2-1|TRBD2|many
TGCAGTGCTAGAACCGGGACTAGCTCGGGGCAAGACAATGAGCAGTTCTTC
CSARTGTSSGQDNEQFF
>TRBV9|TRBJ2-1|TRBD2|NA
TGTGCCAGCAGCGTAGAAGGACTAGCGGGAGGGTCCCATGAGCAGTTCTTC
CASSVEGLAGGSHEQFF
>TRBV7-8|TRBJ2-7|TRBD1|few
TGTGCCAGCAGCTTAGAATATGGACAGGGTTCCTACGAGCAGTACTTC
CASSLEYGQGSYEQYF
>TRBV28|TRBJ2-1|NA|NA
TGTGCCAGCAGCCCCTTACTAGGACGGTCGGAGCAGTTCTTC
CASSPLLGRSEQFF
>TRBV7-2|TRBJ2-7|TRBD1|many
TGTGCCAGCAGCTTAATGGTGGGACAGTCCTACGAGCAGTACTTC
CASSLMVGQSYEQYF
>TRBV12-3/TRBV12-4|TRBJ1-3|NA|few
TGTGCCAGCAGTTTTGACCGGCGTGGAAACACCATATATTTT
CASSFDRRGNTIYF
>TRBV12-3/TRBV12-4|TRBJ1-2|NA|many
TGTGCCAGCAGTTTATTTAAGCGGGGGGTCTATGGCTACACCTTC
CASSLFKRGVYGYTF
>TRBV4-1|TRBJ2-3|NA|NA
TGCGCCAGCAGCCCTGAGGGGGTGGATGGAAATACGCAGTATTTT
CASSPEGVDGNTQYF
>TRBV19|TRBJ2-5|NA|NA
TGTGCCAGTAGTATAGTTTCGGGGCGGGAGACCCAGTACTTC
CASSIVSGRETQYF
>TRBV6-1|TRBJ2-7|NA|many
TGTGCCAGCACCTCGGCCCTGAAAACCTACGAGCAGTACTTC
CASTSALKTYEQYF
>TRBV5-1|TRBJ2-5|NA|many
TGCGCCAGCAGCTTGGAACAGCGAGTCCAAGAGACCCAGTACTTC
CASSLEQRVQETQYF
>TRBV21-1|TRBJ2-1|NA|many
TGTGCCAGCAGCATCCAGGAGCGGGAGGGCCTTGAGCAGTTCTTC
CASSIQEREGLEQFF
>TRBV29-1|TRBJ2-5|TRBD2|NA
TGCAGCGTTTCCGGGACTAGCGGGGGAGAGACCCAGTACTTC
CSVSGTSGGETQYF